This TCR beta chain was recovered during a study of blood T cell repertoires in COVID-19. Data came from immunoSEQ multiplex PCR; TCRdb stores just in-frame clones and leaves some out. The table shows nearly 95,000 clones, with 80% occurring only once. Unmatched junction bases numbered 11, after V lost 7 bases and J lost 4 bases. Germline CDR1 LNHNV, CDR2 YYDKDF (reference sequence). The CDR3 extends over 16 amino acids. The receptor was isolated from a human donor in a cohort sampled during active COVID-19. The sequenced material came from peripheral blood. The chain is built from TRBV15 and TRBJ2-3, with 10 nucleotides matching TRBD2. The CDR3, as DNA: TGTGCCACCAAACTCCGATCTAGCGGGAGAGCAGATACGCAGTATTTT. This gives the protein CATKLRSSGRADTQYF.